This TCR beta chain was captured in a study of control samples from healthy donors and cancer patients. Assay used: immunoSEQ multiplex PCR; TCRdb lists only in-frame clones, some missing. This table holds about 230,000 clones, over 75% found once. Trimming cost V 2 bases and J 2 bases, with 10 bases left between them. Germline CDR1 reads MDHEN; CDR2 reads SYDVKM. The CDR3 consists of 15 residues. The chain uses TRBV28 and TRBJ1-5, with D perhaps matching TRBD1 (6 bases). The origin of this receptor is a woman aged 60-75 years with lung cancer. The sample comprised PBMCs. CDR3 coding DNA: TGTGCCAGCAGTTTACGGGGGGCCGGCAATCAGCCCCAGCATTTT. Protein product: CASSLRGAGNQPQHF.